A single TCR beta chain is shown here with its context. The antigen is unknown. This sample is drawn from a study of cytomegalovirus exposure and HLA in healthy donors. General study points: More clonal expansion characterized HLA-associated TCR beta chains than equally common others in a later analysis. Most of the TCR beta V segments (in an earlier analysis) were productive either about 87% or about 30% of the time. A missense variant in DCLRE1C was later tied to TCR beta V- and J-gene trimming.

J was trimmed by 3 bases and V by 3 bases; bases with no gene match: 9. The germline gives CDR1 SEHNR, CDR2 FQNEAQ (reference sequence). The CDR3 length is 17 residues. The primer mix had 60 Vbeta and 13 Jbeta primers. Sequencing used immunoSEQ multiplex PCR; TCRdb keeps in-frame clones, though not all of them. The sample includes over 200,000 clones, about 80% of them seen just once. V and J are TRBV7-9 and TRBJ2-3, with TRBD2 identical over 10 bases. The sequenced material came from PBMCs. The clonotype comes from a woman in her 40s in good health and CMV-seronegative. The chain's CDR3 is CASSLKAGGPFTDTQYF. CDR3 DNA: TGTGCCAGCAGCTTGAAAGCGGGGGGGCCATTTACAGATACGCAGTATTTT.